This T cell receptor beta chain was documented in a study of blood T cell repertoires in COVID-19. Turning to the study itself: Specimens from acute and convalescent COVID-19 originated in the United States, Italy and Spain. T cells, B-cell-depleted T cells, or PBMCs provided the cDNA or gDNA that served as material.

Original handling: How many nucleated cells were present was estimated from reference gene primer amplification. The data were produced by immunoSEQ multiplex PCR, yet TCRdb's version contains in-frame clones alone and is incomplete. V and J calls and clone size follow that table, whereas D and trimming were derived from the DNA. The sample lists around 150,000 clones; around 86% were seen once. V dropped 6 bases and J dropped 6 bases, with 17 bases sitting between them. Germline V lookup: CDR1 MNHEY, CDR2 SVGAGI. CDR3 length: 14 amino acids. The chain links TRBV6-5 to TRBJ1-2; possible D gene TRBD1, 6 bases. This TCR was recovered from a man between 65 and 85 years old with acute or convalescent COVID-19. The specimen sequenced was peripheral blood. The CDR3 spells CASRGQPLRHGYTF. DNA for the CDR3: TGTGCCAGCAGAGGACAGCCCCTTAGACATGGCTACACCTTC.